The clone carrying this TCR beta chain was counted many times. The data originate from a study of low-dose radiotherapy and immunotherapy resistance in tumors. Study-wide context: One day before radiation and immunotherapy, intravenous cyclophosphamide 200 mg/m2 was administered, with this repeated every two weeks.

The sample's time point: after trial treatment. Noted treatment: LDRT plus nivolumab, ipilimumab, low-dose cyclophosphamide and aspirin (RACIN trial). Donors were dosed with nivolumab and ipilimumab; they also received aspirin, low-dose cyclophosphamide and low-dose radiotherapy. TRAV and TRBV primers primed cDNA for both TCRalpha and TCRbeta. Amplification, which lasted roughly 20 PCR cycles, used a constant-region primer and V-primer adapter to amplify TCRs. MiXCR, run by TCRdb on the reads, gives a single entry per CDR3 protein. The sample gives tens of thousands of distinct CDR3 sequences, around 21% of which show up once; about a tenth is in the top ten. This CDR3 region has 14 residues. V was clipped by 9 bases and J by 2 bases; unmatched bases: 4. Germline CDR1 is SGHRS and CDR2 is YFSETQ.

The source of this sequence is a female donor with ovarian cancer. The input for sequencing was PBMCs, taken after low-dose radiotherapy plus immunotherapy. This chain connects TRBV5-1 to TRBJ2-3, with 12 bases identical to TRBD2. For the CDR3, the DNA is TGCGCCACCGGACTAGCGGGGCCCACAGATACGCAGTATTTT. It translates to CATGLAGPTDTQYF.